This passage covers 32 T cell receptor beta chains from one sample sequenced in a study of cytomegalovirus exposure and HLA in healthy donors. Primers included in the PCR were 60 Vbeta and 13 Jbeta primers. Some clones are missing from TCRdb's copy, which holds only in-frame ones; the method was immunoSEQ multiplex PCR. The repertoire has 100,000 or so clones, around 75% of them found once; the top ten carry roughly 14%. Sequencing was carried out using PBMCs. These receptors were collected from a male donor in good health and CMV-seropositive.

The genes are TRBV19 and TRBJ1-3; D call uncertain. The V end was cut by 4 bases, the J end by 4 bases, with 2 bases between. The CDR3 length is 11 residues. CDR1 and CDR2 (germline): LNHDA, SQIVND (reference sequence). The DNA for the CDR3 is TGTGCCAGTAGTACGGGAAACACCATATATTTT. Its protein product is CASSTGNTIYF.

The sample holds one count of this clone. The V call is TRBV30, the J call TRBJ1-2; TRBD1 aligns across 7 bases. CDR1 and CDR2 (germline): GTSNPN, SVGIG (reference sequence). The junction had 8 bases not matched to a gene; V was cut back by 3 bases and J by 7 bases. This CDR3 spans 13 amino acids. CDR3 nucleotides: TGTGCCTGGAGACCGCGAGGGGGCGGTGGCTACACCTTC. This sequence encodes CAWRPRGGGGYTF.

This clone turned up a few times. This chain connects TRBV11-3 to TRBJ2-7, with 9 bases matching TRBD1. Looked up from germline, CDR1 is SGHNT and CDR2 is YENEEA. This CDR3 is built from 16 residues. Germline trimming cut 0 bases from V and 4 bases from J; bases unmatched to any gene: 7. The CDR3 sequence is CASSLDPDRGRYEQYF. CDR3 nucleotide sequence: TGTGCCAGCAGCTTAGACCCGGACAGGGGCAGGTACGAGCAGTACTTC.

The chain joins TRBV4-1 to TRBJ2-1; 7 bases map to TRBD1. CDR3 length: 15 amino acids. CDR1 and CDR2 from the germline V gene are MGHRA and YSYEKL. J lost 6 bases, V lost 0 bases, and 5 bases had no gene match. The CDR3 is CASSQEQGLGNEQFF. In nucleotides, the CDR3 is TGCGCCAGCAGCCAAGAACAGGGGTTAGGCAATGAGCAGTTCTTC.

The rearrangement links TRBV5-4 to TRBJ1-3, with TRBD1 matching 8 bases. The CDR3 runs to 15 residues. The V gene end was trimmed by 4 bases and the J gene end by 0 bases; junction bases not matched to a gene: 3. Germline V gene lookup returns CDR1 SGHNT and CDR2 YYREEE (reference sequence). Here the CDR3 DNA reads TGTGCCAGCAGCCCCGACAGGGGCTCTGGAAACACCATATATTTT. It translates to CASSPDRGSGNTIYF.

This clone was seen more than once but under ten times. The chain uses TRBV29-1 and TRBJ2-7; 8 nucleotides line up with TRBD1. The CDR3 length is 15 residues. The V gene's germline CDR1 is SQVTM and CDR2 ANQGSEA. After removal of 7 bases from V and 0 bases from J, the junction contained 11 bases not matched to a gene. For the CDR3, the DNA is TGCAGCGCACAAACCGGGACAGGAGCCTCCTACGAGCAGTACTTC. Translating it yields CSAQTGTGASYEQYF.

The chain couples TRBV18 to TRBJ2-5, with 10 bases identical to TRBD1. Looked up from germline, CDR1 is KGHSH and CDR2 is LQKENI. V gave up 6 bases and J gave up 5 bases; unmatched junction bases: 12. The CDR3 consists of 16 residues. The CDR3 DNA sequence: TGTGCCAGCTCCCGATACGGGACAGGGGCCGGGGAGACCCAGTACTTC. Amino acids: CASSRYGTGAGETQYF.

This chain joins TRBV29-1 and TRBJ1-2, with 7 nucleotides matching TRBD1. CDR3 length: 14 residues. J lost 4 bases, V lost 2 bases, and 7 bases had no gene match. The germline gives CDR1 SQVTM, CDR2 ANQGSEA. The CDR3 sequence is CSVELKGAGYGYTF. In DNA, the CDR3 is TGCAGCGTTGAATTGAAGGGGGCTGGCTATGGCTACACCTTC.

Only a few counts were recorded for this clone. The chain combines TRBV7-2 with TRBJ1-3; D is uncertain. Germline lookup yields CDR1 SGHTA and CDR2 FQGNSA. This CDR3 has 15 residues. The V end was cut by 2 bases, the J end by 0 bases, with 8 bases between. CDR3 DNA sequence: TGTGCCAGCAGCTTACAGGCTTCCTCTGGAAACACCATATATTTT. Translating gives CASSLQASSGNTIYF.

This chain joins TRBV5-1 and TRBJ1-1, with 10 bases fitting TRBD1. The V segment lost 3 bases and the J segment 4 bases; nucleotides outside the gene matches: 12. Germline CDR1 reads SGHRS; CDR2 reads YFSETQ. The CDR3 consists of 17 residues. As DNA, the CDR3 is TGCGCCAGCAGCTCCAGACAGGGGGCCGTGACGGGCACTGAAGCTTTCTTT. This codes for CASSSRQGAVTGTEAFF.

The V gene is TRBV2, the J gene TRBJ2-5; TRBD2 might be the D (6 bases). V dropped 11 bases and J dropped 5 bases, with 24 bases sitting between them. This CDR3 comprises 15 residues. Per germline, CDR1 SNHLY and CDR2 FYNNEI. CDR3 amino acids: CASTGVREPRETQYF. The DNA for the CDR3 is TGTGCCTCGACCGGGGTGCGGGAACCAAGGGAGACCCAGTACTTC. The full variable domain, completed using reference TRBV2 and TRBJ2-5, is EPEVTQTPSHQVTQMGQEVILRCVPISNHLYFYWYRQILGQKVEFLVSFYNNEISEKSEIFDDQFSVERPDGSNFTLKIRSTKLEDSAMYFCASTGVREPRETQYFGPGTRLLVL.

The chain recombines TRBV2 with TRBJ2-7, with D maybe TRBD1 (6 bases). The CDR3 spans 13 residues. V was pared by 5 bases and J by 2 bases, with 10 bases between. CDR1 is SNHLY and CDR2 is FYNNEI in the germline V gene. As DNA, the CDR3 is TGTGCCAGCAGTCGGGACACGACCTACGAGCAGTACTTC. As protein: CASSRDTTYEQYF.

The chain has TRBV4-3 and TRBJ1-4; 9 nucleotides align to TRBD1. Germline CDR1 and CDR2: LGHNA and YSLEER. V shed 3 bases, J shed 7 bases, and the junction held 9 bases outside the gene matches. CDR3 length equals 16 residues. The CDR3 protein is CASSQETGTGSEKLFF. CDR3 bases: TGCGCCAGCAGCCAGGAGACCGGGACAGGGAGTGAAAAACTGTTTTTT.

The rearrangement uses TRBV28 and TRBJ2-7; D is uncertain. Germline CDR1 MDHEN, CDR2 SYDVKM. V was cut by 4 bases and J by 3 bases, with 7 bases left in between. CDR3 length: 12 amino acids. The CDR3: CASSSTVYEQYF. The CDR3, as DNA: TGTGCCAGCAGTTCCACAGTCTACGAGCAGTACTTC.

The V call is TRBV7-2, the J call TRBJ1-6, with 10 bases that match TRBD1. Per the germline V gene, CDR1 is SGHTA and CDR2 is FQGNSA. V shed 0 bases and J 13 bases; nucleotides not matched to a gene: 9. This CDR3 region has 16 residues. The CDR3 nucleotides are TGTGCCAGCAGCTTAGCAGCGGGGACAGGGGTTCGCCCCCTCCACTTT. Translation gives CASSLAAGTGVRPLHF.

In this sample, this clone turned up once. This chain joins TRBV4-3 and TRBJ1-2; 7 bases are a match to TRBD1. The CDR3 runs 18 residues. From germline, CDR1 is LGHNA and CDR2 YSLEER. J gave up 6 bases and V 8 bases, and 24 bases lay outside the gene matches. In DNA, the CDR3 is TGCGCCAGCCGCTTTTCAGGGGGTGGGGGATTAGTTGGGAATGGCTACACCTTC. Translated: CASRFSGGGGLVGNGYTF.

The genes are TRBV27 and TRBJ2-3; 7 bases map to TRBD1. V shed 6 bases and J 2 bases; nucleotides not matched to a gene: 8. Germline-derived CDR1 and CDR2 are MNHEY and SMNVEV (reference sequence). The CDR3 has 15 amino acids. The CDR3 protein is CASRKGQRYTDTQYF. The CDR3 DNA follows: TGTGCCAGCAGGAAGGGACAGAGATACACAGATACGCAGTATTTT.

V gene TRBV5-5 combines with J gene TRBJ2-3, with 10 positions matching TRBD2. CDR1 is SGHKS, CDR2 YYEKEE, per germline (reference sequence). Unmatched junction bases numbered 2, after V lost 2 bases and J lost 2 bases. The CDR3 sequence is 15 residues long. The CDR3 region is CASSFLAGATDTQYF. CDR3 bases: TGTGCCAGCAGCTTCCTAGCGGGGGCCACAGATACGCAGTATTTT.

The rearrangement joins TRBV11-2 to TRBJ2-1; TRBD1 agrees at 12 bases. The CDR3 is 14 residues long. The germline V gene encodes CDR1 SGHAT and CDR2 FQNNGV. J gave up 9 bases and V 5 bases, and 5 bases lay outside the gene matches. The CDR3 loop is CASSPGTGGCEQFF. CDR3 DNA sequence: TGTGCCAGCAGCCCAGGGACAGGGGGCTGTGAGCAGTTCTTC.

The rearrangement links TRBV10-3 to TRBJ2-2; 7 nucleotides agree with TRBD1. The CDR3 sequence is 14 residues long. V shed 10 bases and J 3 bases; nucleotides not matched to a gene: 8. Germline V lookup: CDR1 ENHRY, CDR2 SYGVKD. The CDR3 sequence: CATSGGRDTGELFF. The CDR3, as DNA: TGTGCCACCTCAGGGGGAAGGGACACCGGGGAGCTGTTTTTT.

J is TRBJ2-1 and V is TRBV7-9; a weak D match, TRBD2 (6 bases). The CDR3 totals 14 residues. CDR1 is SEHNR, CDR2 FQNEAQ, per germline (reference sequence). Trimming cost V 5 bases and J 0 bases, with 8 bases left between them. CDR3 loop: CASSDGSSYNEQFF. The CDR3 region has the DNA TGTGCCAGCAGCGACGGGAGCTCCTACAATGAGCAGTTCTTC. Complete variable domain (other parts from reference TRBV7-9 and TRBJ2-1): DTGVSQNPRHKITKRGQNVTFRCDPISEHNRLYWYRQTLGQGPEFLTYFQNEAQLEKSRLLSDRFSAERPKGSFSTLEIQRTEQGDSAMYLCASSDGSSYNEQFFGPGTRLTVL.

The chain has TRBV13 and TRBJ2-1, with a possible D match to TRBD2 (7 bases). The CDR3 has 16 residues. The ends were cut back, 2 bases at V and 4 bases at J, with 15 bases in the middle. CDR1 and CDR2 (germline): PRHDT, FYEKMQ (reference sequence). The CDR3 loop reads CASSLIGGLPYNEQFF. CDR3 DNA: TGTGCCAGCAGCTTAATCGGGGGGCTCCCATACAATGAGCAGTTCTTC.

The V call is TRBV7-2, the J call TRBJ2-6; possibly TRBD1 for D (5 bases). The CDR3 consists of 14 residues. Germline V gives CDR1 SGHTA, CDR2 FQGNSA. V lost 7 bases to trimming and J lost 2 bases, with 9 bases between them. Here the CDR3 DNA reads TGTGCCAGCACTCAGGGTACTGGGGCCAACGTCCTGACTTTC. Protein: CASTQGTGANVLTF.

This clone was recorded only once. This rearrangement joins TRBV19 to TRBJ1-5, with a tentative D call TRBD1 (5 bases). Germline CDR1 and CDR2: LNHDA and SQIVND (reference sequence). The ends were cut back, 7 bases at V and 1 base at J, with 14 bases in the middle. The CDR3 length is 15 residues. The CDR3 bases are TGTGCCAGTACCCCGGGGGAGGCAAGCAATCAGCCCCAGCATTTT. Protein product: CASTPGEASNQPQHF.

The V gene is TRBV14, the J gene TRBJ2-5; 7 bases agree with TRBD1. This CDR3 has 14 amino acids. Per germline, CDR1 SGHDN and CDR2 FVKESK. J was trimmed by 5 bases and V by 5 bases; bases with no gene match: 8. In nucleotides, the CDR3 is TGTGCCAGCAGCAGGCTGACAGGGCGGGAGACCCAGTACTTC. Its translation is CASSRLTGRETQYF.

This clone was seen a few times. This chain links TRBV2 with TRBJ1-5; possible D gene TRBD1, 5 bases. Germline V gene data show CDR1 as SNHLY and CDR2 as FYNNEI. The V end lost 4 bases, the J end lost 0 bases, and 7 bases lay between the germline ends. The length of the CDR3 is 14 residues. CDR3 in amino acids: CASSAGLSNQPQHF. Written as DNA, the CDR3 is TGTGCCAGCAGTGCAGGGCTTAGCAATCAGCCCCAGCATTTT.

The chain has TRBV18 and TRBJ2-7; 9 bases fit TRBD1. V trimming: 2 bases; J trimming: 5 bases; junction bases outside the gene matches: 10. CDR3 size: 16 residues. The germline CDR1 and CDR2 sequences are KGHSH and LQKENI. The CDR3 DNA reads TGTGCCAGCTCACCAACCCCCGTGGGACAGGGCGACGAGCAGTACTTC. It is translated as CASSPTPVGQGDEQYF. Supplemented by reference TRBV18 and TRBJ2-7, the full variable domain reads NAGVMQNPRHLVRRRGQEARLRCSPMKGHSHVYWYRQLPEEGLKFMVYLQKENIIDESGMPKERFSAEFPKEGPSILRIQQVVRGDSAAYFCASSPTPVGQGDEQYFGPGTRLTVT.

The sample holds a few counts of this clone. The V and J genes are TRBV5-1 and TRBJ1-1, with TRBD1 identical over 9 bases. CDR3 size: 13 residues. J lost 5 bases, V lost 3 bases, and 2 bases had no gene match. Germline lookup yields CDR1 SGHRS and CDR2 YFSETQ. The CDR3, as DNA: TGCGCCAGCAGCTGGGACAGGGCAACTGAAGCTTTCTTT. It is translated as CASSWDRATEAFF.

The chain couples TRBV18 to TRBJ1-2; a possible D gene is TRBD1 (5 bases). The germline CDR1 and CDR2 sequences are KGHSH and LQKENI. CDR3 length: 13 amino acids. The V gene lost 3 bases and the J gene lost 2 bases, with 7 bases spanning the gap. The CDR3 DNA is TGTGCCAGCTCACCTCCAGGGAACTATGGCTACACCTTC. It yields the protein CASSPPGNYGYTF.

The chain has TRBV5-1 and TRBJ2-1; D might be TRBD2 (5 bases). Per the germline V gene, CDR1 is SGHRS and CDR2 is YFSETQ. The CDR3 extends over 13 amino acids. Trimming shortened V by 0 bases and J by 9 bases, and 10 bases separated the two germline ends. The CDR3 DNA sequence: TGCGCCAGCAGCTTGGCCGGGGTGGGTGAGCAGTTCTTC. Translation: CASSLAGVGEQFF. Filled out from reference TRBV5-1 and TRBJ2-1, the complete variable domain reads KAGVTQTPRYLIKTRGQQVTLSCSPISGHRSVSWYQQTPGQGLQFLFEYFSETQRNKGNFPGRFSGRQFSNSRSEMNVSTLELGDSALYLCASSLAGVGEQFFGPGTRLTVL.

The V call is TRBV7-2, the J call TRBJ2-2; 9 bases agree with TRBD1. The CDR3 is made up of 18 amino acids. V dropped 4 bases and J dropped 4; count of bases not matched to a gene: 13. Germline V gene sequence: CDR1 SGHTA, CDR2 FQGNSA. The CDR3 DNA follows: TGTGCCAGCAGCTCCATTGGACAGGGGATTTTGTTCACCGGGGAGCTGTTTTTT. The encoded protein is CASSSIGQGILFTGELFF.

The chain uses TRBV10-3 and TRBJ1-5; 7 bases align to TRBD1. The CDR3 is 15 amino acids. V gave up 6 bases and J gave up 2 bases; unmatched junction bases: 7. From germline, CDR1 is ENHRY and CDR2 SYGVKD. The CDR3 DNA sequence: TGTGCCATCAGGAACGGACAGGCCGGCAATCAGCCCCAGCATTTT. Protein: CAIRNGQAGNQPQHF.